A single sample is the source of the 2 T cell receptor beta chains below, sequenced in a study of shared clonotypes between healthy human individuals. The table came from immunoSEQ multiplex PCR; TCRdb's copy has only in-frame clones and leaves some out. The sample includes about 480,000 clones, approximately 85% of them seen just once. Sequences were obtained from PBMCs. These receptors were taken from a woman between 40 and 50 years old in good health. Some clones in this sample may be carry-over from other donors' samples.

The genes are TRBV15 and TRBJ1-1; 11 nucleotides align to TRBD1. The CDR3 length is 16 residues. Germline assignment: CDR1 LNHNV and CDR2 YYDKDF (reference sequence). V trimming: 0 bases; J trimming: 3 bases; junction bases outside the gene matches: 3. The CDR3 reads CATSRDRTGGYTEAFF. The CDR3 coding sequence is TGTGCCACCAGCAGAGATCGGACAGGGGGCTACACTGAAGCTTTCTTT.

The chain has TRBV19 and TRBJ1-2, with 7 nucleotides matching TRBD1. The V gene's germline CDR1 is LNHDA and CDR2 SQIVND (reference sequence). V gave up 5 bases and J gave up 1 base; unmatched junction bases: 16. The CDR3 contains 18 residues. The CDR3 sequence is CASSGLGTEFIFNYGYTF. CDR3 DNA: TGTGCCAGTAGTGGGCTAGGGACAGAATTCATCTTTAACTATGGCTACACCTTC.